This TCR beta chain was documented in a study of T cells in Graves' hyperthyroidism and ophthalmopathy. The CDR3 extends over 15 amino acids. CDR1 and CDR2 (germline): SEHNR, FQNEAQ (reference sequence). J gave up 2 bases and V 5 bases, and 9 bases lay outside the gene matches. Regions amplified from RNA transcripts were the TCR beta CDR3 regions. Researchers ran a first-round RT-PCR on the TCR CDR3 using the HTBI primer set. Using its own MiXCR run on the multiplex PCR reads, TCRdb lists one record per CDR3 protein. The data contain approximately 360,000 distinct CDR3 sequences, 15% to 18% of them singletons.

The material sequenced was blood. This TCR derives from a woman aged 18 to 35 with Graves' hyperthyroidism that later progressed to Graves' ophthalmopathy. V usage is TRBV7-9 and J usage is TRBJ2-7; the match to TRBD2 covers 7 bases. The CDR3 DNA reads as TGTGCCAGCAGCCCCGGCGGGGGACCCCCCTACGAGCAGTACTTC. Its translation is CASSPGGGPPYEQYF. Using reference TRBV7-9 and TRBJ2-7 for the parts outside the CDR3, the full variable domain is DTGVSQNPRHKITKRGQNVTFRCDPISEHNRLYWYRQTLGQGPEFLTYFQNEAQLEKSRLLSDRFSAERPKGSFSTLEIQRTEQGDSAMYLCASSPGGGPPYEQYFGPGTRLTVT.